This T cell receptor (beta chain) comes out of a study of blood T cell repertoires in COVID-19. Overall study context: There were acute and convalescent COVID-19 samples, and they came from the United States, Italy and Spain. The cDNA or gDNA used as material had been derived from T cells, B-cell-depleted T cells, or PBMCs.

Authors' processing steps: The authors estimated nucleated cell counts from reference gene primer amplification. Repertoires were generated with immunoSEQ multiplex PCR, while TCRdb's copy carries only in-frame clones and drops some. D and trimming were read from the DNA, whereas the V and J calls and clone size are those reported in that table. The table lists 250,000 to 350,000 clones, about 80% of them singletons. This clone was picked up one time. The Seattle patients, enrolled during active infection, were followed longitudinally. The sample was peripheral blood. This sequence was found in a person aged 65-85 years with COVID-19, enrolled during active disease.

CDR3 region: CASSQGAADPRELFF. The CDR3 nucleotides read TGTGCCAGCTCCCAGGGGGCGGCTGATCCCAGGGAGCTGTTTTTT. V is TRBV19 and J is TRBJ2-2, with 8 bases aligning to TRBD1. CDR3 length: 15 amino acids. V was clipped by 9 bases and J by 9 bases; unmatched bases: 15. Germline loops: CDR1 LNHDA, CDR2 SQIVND (reference sequence). Together with reference TRBV19 and TRBJ2-2, the CDR3 gives the full variable domain: DGGITQSPKYLFRKEGQNVTLSCEQNLNHDAMYWYRQDPGQGLRLIYYSQIVNDFQKGDIAEGYSVSREKKESFPLTVTSAQKNPTAFYLCASSQGAADPRELFFGEGSRLTVL.